The 31 T cell receptor beta chains reported below all come from one sample, sequenced in a study of ipilimumab plus nivolumab after autologous stem cell transplantation. The repertoire was sequenced with immunoSEQ multiplex PCR; TCRdb's copy has only in-frame clones and lacks some. The sample has 43,000 or so clones, 70% to 90% seen once. Here the sequenced sample was PBMCs, taken in a trial of ipilimumab plus nivolumab as post-transplant consolidation. These TCRs come from a male donor with multiple myeloma.

This sequence joins TRBV19 and TRBJ2-7; 8 nucleotides agree with TRBD1. The V gene end was trimmed by 3 bases and the J gene end by 2 bases; junction bases not matched to a gene: 15. CDR1 is LNHDA, CDR2 SQIVND, per germline (reference sequence). The CDR3 loop spans 18 amino acids. The CDR3 is CASSMFGRGRGFPYEQYF. The DNA for the CDR3 is TGTGCCAGTAGTATGTTCGGCAGGGGGCGCGGATTTCCCTACGAGCAGTACTTC.

J is TRBJ1-2 and V is TRBV7-2; D remains unclear. CDR1 is SGHTA and CDR2 is FQGNSA in the germline V gene. The CDR3 extends over 16 amino acids. The germline V and J ends were trimmed by 1 base and 8 bases, with 20 bases remaining between them. The CDR3, as DNA: TGTGCCAGCAGCTTAGGGACTCGGCCAACCCACGGCGGCTACACCTTC. Residues: CASSLGTRPTHGGYTF.

This chain uses TRBV6-5 with TRBJ1-2, with unresolved D. The V gene's germline CDR1 is MNHEY and CDR2 SVGAGI. The CDR3 totals 11 residues. The V and J ends lost 4 bases and 6 bases respectively, with 6 bases between them. This chain's CDR3 is CASSFGDGYTF. As DNA, the CDR3 is TGTGCCAGCAGTTTCGGGGATGGCTACACCTTC.

The gene calls are TRBV27 and TRBJ2-6; D gene unclear. Trimming removed 6 bases at V and 0 bases at J, with 9 bases between. From germline, CDR1 is MNHEY and CDR2 SMNVEV (reference sequence). There are 15 residues in the CDR3. This chain's CDR3 is CASSPSLSGANVLTF. CDR3 DNA sequence: TGTGCCAGCAGCCCCAGCCTCTCTGGGGCCAACGTCCTGACTTTC. The full variable domain, completed using reference TRBV27 and TRBJ2-6, is EAQVTQNPRYLITVTGKKLTVTCSQNMNHEYMSWYRQDPGLGLRQIYYSMNVEVTDKGDVPEGYKVSRKEKRNFPLILESPSPNQTSLYFCASSPSLSGANVLTFGAGSRLTVL.

This clone has only one observation. The J gene is TRBJ2-1, the V gene TRBV6-6; 11 bases are shared with TRBD1. Trimming took 2 bases from V and 14 from J; bases not matched to a gene: 8. In germline, CDR1 is MNHNY, CDR2 SVGAGI (reference sequence). The CDR3 covers 14 residues. CDR3 sequence reads: CASSYGTGGLGEFF. In DNA form, the CDR3 reads TGTGCCAGCAGTTACGGGACAGGGGGTCTCGGGGAGTTCTTC.

The chain couples TRBV4-1 to TRBJ2-5; no definite D call. V was shortened by 2 bases and J by 3 bases, with 7 bases between the two germline ends. CDR3 size: 13 residues. Germline values: CDR1 MGHRA, CDR2 YSYEKL. The CDR3 loop reads CASSQLRKETQYF. For the CDR3, the DNA is TGCGCCAGCAGCCAATTGCGCAAAGAGACCCAGTACTTC.

V gene TRBV28 combines with J gene TRBJ2-7; the match to TRBD2 covers 14 bases. CDR3 length: 19 residues. Trimming at V came to 7 bases and at J to 5 bases, leaving 19 bases not matched to a gene. Germline V gene lookup returns CDR1 MDHEN and CDR2 SYDVKM. In DNA form, the CDR3 reads TGTGCCAGCACCTCCCCTAGGACTAGCGGGGGGCCTATCGTCGACGAGCAGTACTTC. It translates to CASTSPRTSGGPIVDEQYF.

The chain links TRBV9 to TRBJ2-7; 9 bases are a match to TRBD1. The CDR3 consists of 16 residues. Germline CDR1 and CDR2: SGDLS and YYNGEE. With 0 bases clipped from V and 3 bases from J, the junction kept 7 bases outside the gene matches. CDR3 protein: CASSVAGTGLIYEQYF. CDR3 nucleotides: TGTGCCAGCAGCGTAGCCGGGACAGGGCTCATCTACGAGCAGTACTTC.

The V and J genes are TRBV5-1 and TRBJ1-1; no clear D gene. The germline V and J ends were trimmed by 3 bases and 1 base, with 10 bases remaining between them. The length of the CDR3 is 14 residues. CDR1 is SGHRS, CDR2 YFSETQ, per germline. As DNA, the CDR3 is TGCGCCAGCAGCTCCGATCCAGGGAACACTGAAGCTTTCTTT. Residues: CASSSDPGNTEAFF. The full variable domain, with the rest looked up from reference TRBV5-1 and TRBJ1-1, is KAGVTQTPRYLIKTRGQQVTLSCSPISGHRSVSWYQQTPGQGLQFLFEYFSETQRNKGNFPGRFSGRQFSNSRSEMNVSTLELGDSALYLCASSSDPGNTEAFFGQGTRLTVV.

The V call is TRBV18, the J call TRBJ2-7, with D possibly being TRBD1 (6 bases). CDR1 KGHSH and CDR2 LQKENI come from the germline V gene. The CDR3 is 16 residues long. V lost 0 bases and J 2 bases, leaving 14 bases between the germline ends. The CDR3 spells CASSPPGTSNPYEQYF. Here the CDR3 DNA reads TGTGCCAGCTCACCACCCGGGACATCGAACCCCTACGAGCAGTACTTC.

This chain's CDR3 is CASSISRDTQYF. For the CDR3, the DNA is TGTGCCAGTAGTATATCTAGGGATACCCAGTACTTC. This rearrangement joins TRBV19 to TRBJ2-5; D unresolved. V was clipped by 2 bases and J by 8 bases, with 9 bases between them. CDR1 is LNHDA and CDR2 is SQIVND in the germline V gene (reference sequence). CDR3 size: 12 residues.

V gene TRBV21-1 combines with J gene TRBJ1-5. TRBV21-1 is a listed pseudogene. The CDR3 length is 14 residues. The CDR3 here is CANTKGDRNQPQHF. CDR3 sequence (DNA): TGTGCCAACACCAAGGGGGACCGAAATCAGCCCCAGCATTTT.

The chain joins TRBV5-6 to TRBJ2-2; 9 bases map to TRBD1. Germline V CDR1 and CDR2: SGHDT, YYEEEE. The CDR3 is 15 residues long. V lost 0 bases, J lost 5 bases, and 2 bases stayed unmatched. CDR3 DNA sequence: TGTGCCAGCAGCTTGGCAGGGACAGGGACCGGGGAGCTGTTTTTT. Residues: CASSLAGTGTGELFF.

CDR3: CASLDRYTEAFF. CDR3 DNA sequence: TGTGCCAGCCTTGACCGATACACTGAAGCTTTCTTT. The chain has TRBV28 and TRBJ1-1; D is unresolved. The CDR3 runs 12 residues. The germline CDR1 and CDR2 sequences are MDHEN and SYDVKM. V was trimmed by 8 bases and J by 3 bases, leaving 10 bases between them.

This sequence joins TRBV5-1 and TRBJ2-7; 7 bases line up with TRBD2. CDR1 SGHRS and CDR2 YFSETQ come from the germline V gene. The CDR3 loop spans 15 amino acids. The ends lost 1 base at V and 0 bases at J; junction bases unmatched: 4. CDR3 DNA sequence: TGCGCCAGCAGCTTGCCTAGCGGAAGCTCCTACGAGCAGTACTTC. This gives the protein CASSLPSGSSYEQYF.

This rearrangement joins TRBV10-1 to TRBJ2-3, with TRBD2 matching over 10 bases. V lost 0 bases, J lost 3 bases, and 6 bases stayed unmatched. Germline CDR1 is WNHNN and CDR2 is SYGVQD (reference sequence). The length of the CDR3 is 17 residues. The CDR3 nucleotides read TGCGCCAGCAGTGAGTCGATCGGACTAGCGGCAACAGATACGCAGTATTTT. Translating gives CASSESIGLAATDTQYF.

This chain connects TRBV19 to TRBJ2-3; 10 nucleotides agree with TRBD1. There are 14 residues in the CDR3. V lost 6 bases and J lost 4; bases outside the gene matches: 4. CDR1 is LNHDA and CDR2 is SQIVND in the germline V gene (reference sequence). The CDR3 DNA reads TGTGCCAGTAGATCGACAGGGGGCTCAGATACGCAGTATTTT. Protein: CASRSTGGSDTQYF.

V usage is TRBV15 and J usage is TRBJ2-3, with TRBD2 as a possible D gene (5 bases). The V end lost 3 bases, the J end lost 2 bases, and 12 bases lay between the germline ends. The CDR3 extends over 15 amino acids. Germline-derived CDR1 and CDR2 are LNHNV and YYDKDF (reference sequence). The CDR3 here is CATSSNGVTTDTQYF. The CDR3 nucleotides read TGTGCCACCAGCAGCAACGGGGTAACCACAGATACGCAGTATTTT.

The chain couples TRBV6-6 to TRBJ1-1; possible D gene TRBD1, 6 bases. Germline CDR1 is MNHNY and CDR2 is SVGAGI (reference sequence). Between the trimmed V and J ends, which lost 0 bases and 4 bases, there was a span of 15 bases. The CDR3 loop spans 16 amino acids. Written as DNA, the CDR3 is TGTGCCAGCAGTTACTCGAATAGAGGGGGACCCACTGAAGCTTTCTTT. Protein sequence: CASSYSNRGGPTEAFF.

The chain combines TRBV15 with TRBJ1-2; D gene unclear. Germline values: CDR1 LNHNV, CDR2 YYDKDF (reference sequence). The CDR3 length is 14 residues. V lost 1 base to trimming and J lost 0 bases, with 6 bases between them. The DNA for the CDR3 is TGTGCCACCAGCAGAGGGACGGCTAACTATGGCTACACCTTC. It translates to CATSRGTANYGYTF.

V gene TRBV5-1 combines with J gene TRBJ2-7; weak D call: TRBD2 (6 bases). CDR3 length equals 15 residues. Germline V gene sequence: CDR1 SGHRS, CDR2 YFSETQ. V lost 4 bases to trimming and J lost 0 bases, with 14 bases between them. The CDR3 sequence is CASSVTGGGSYEQYF. In DNA form, the CDR3 reads TGCGCCAGCAGCGTAACCGGGGGAGGCTCCTACGAGCAGTACTTC. Variable domain in full (rest from reference TRBV5-1 and TRBJ2-7): KAGVTQTPRYLIKTRGQQVTLSCSPISGHRSVSWYQQTPGQGLQFLFEYFSETQRNKGNFPGRFSGRQFSNSRSEMNVSTLELGDSALYLCASSVTGGGSYEQYFGPGTRLTVT.

The chain joins TRBV27 to TRBJ2-3; 8 positions agree with TRBD2. Germline values: CDR1 MNHEY, CDR2 SMNVEV (reference sequence). After removal of 3 bases from V and 5 bases from J, the junction contained 13 bases not matched to a gene. There are 17 residues in the CDR3. In DNA form, the CDR3 reads TGTGCCAGCAGTTTCTCCTTCCGGGGGGGCCGGAGAGATACGCAGTATTTT. This sequence encodes CASSFSFRGGRRDTQYF.

The rearrangement links TRBV27 to TRBJ2-7; the D call may be TRBD1 or TRBD2 (5 bases each). This CDR3 has 14 amino acids. Trimming removed 1 base at V and 3 bases at J, with 10 bases between. The germline CDR1 and CDR2 sequences are MNHEY and SMNVEV (reference sequence). The CDR3 loop reads CASSLFPGSYEQYF. The CDR3 bases are TGTGCCAGCAGTTTATTCCCAGGGAGCTACGAGCAGTACTTC.

V and J are TRBV18 and TRBJ1-4; no reliable D call. There are 17 residues in the CDR3. Germline V gene data show CDR1 as KGHSH and CDR2 as LQKENI. With 1 base removed from V and 0 bases from J, the gap between germline ends came to 12 bases. The chain's CDR3 is CASSPQTASATNEKLFF. In nucleotides, the CDR3 is TGTGCCAGCTCACCACAGACGGCCAGTGCAACTAATGAAAAACTGTTTTTT. Together with reference TRBV18 and TRBJ1-4, the CDR3 gives the full variable domain: NAGVMQNPRHLVRRRGQEARLRCSPMKGHSHVYWYRQLPEEGLKFMVYLQKENIIDESGMPKERFSAEFPKEGPSILRIQQVVRGDSAAYFCASSPQTASATNEKLFFGSGTQLSVL.

The chain uses TRBV5-6 and TRBJ2-1, with a possible D match to TRBD1 (5 bases). Trimming shortened V by 2 bases and J by 3 bases, and 9 bases separated the two germline ends. The germline gives CDR1 SGHDT, CDR2 YYEEEE. There are 14 residues in the CDR3. The CDR3 nucleotides are TGTGCCAGCAGCTTTTACAGGATCTACAATGAGCAGTTCTTC. Its translation: CASSFYRIYNEQFF.

This clone was observed a single time. V usage is TRBV7-2 and J usage is TRBJ1-2; D is unclear. Germline loops: CDR1 SGHTA, CDR2 FQGNSA. The CDR3 runs to 14 residues. With 0 bases removed from V and 4 bases from J, the gap between germline ends came to 9 bases. The CDR3 here is CASSLALQIYGYTF. The DNA of the CDR3 is TGTGCCAGCAGCTTAGCGCTGCAGATCTATGGCTACACCTTC.

This clone was detected once. The chain uses TRBV27 and TRBJ1-2, with 9 bases that match TRBD1. The length of the CDR3 is 14 residues. V trimming: 3 bases; J trimming: 8 bases; junction bases outside the gene matches: 7. Germline CDR1 is MNHEY and CDR2 is SMNVEV (reference sequence). The CDR3 here is CASSFGQGFGGYTF. Written as DNA, the CDR3 is TGTGCCAGCAGTTTCGGACAGGGGTTCGGGGGCTACACCTTC.

This clone has just one count. The chain uses TRBV9 and TRBJ1-1; a possible D gene is TRBD1 (6 bases). The CDR3 has 17 amino acids. Trimming left V 4 bases short and J 1 base short, with 20 bases between. The germline V gene has CDR1 SGDLS and CDR2 YYNGEE. In DNA form, the CDR3 reads TGTGCCAGCAGCCCCTCATTAGGACAGTCCGGGAACACTGAAGCTTTCTTT. It codes for CASSPSLGQSGNTEAFF.

The rearrangement links TRBV27 to TRBJ1-2, with a possible D match to TRBD1 (5 bases). Germline V gene lookup returns CDR1 MNHEY and CDR2 SMNVEV (reference sequence). The V and J ends lost 2 bases and 8 bases respectively, with 12 bases between them. The CDR3 has 13 amino acids. CDR3 nucleotide sequence: TGTGCCAGCAGTTTAATCGGGACTGAGGGCTACACCTTC. The encoded protein is CASSLIGTEGYTF.

V and J are TRBV18 and TRBJ2-5, with no clear D. The germline V gene has CDR1 KGHSH and CDR2 LQKENI. The CDR3 is 13 residues long. Trimming left V 2 bases short and J 2 bases short, with 6 bases between. The CDR3, as DNA: TGTGCCAGCTCACCAGGGGAACAAGAGACCCAGTACTTC. The encoded protein is CASSPGEQETQYF.

This chain connects TRBV9 to TRBJ2-1; the D is unclear. Germline V gene data show CDR1 as SGDLS and CDR2 as YYNGEE. Trimming removed 3 bases from V and 2 bases from J, with 9 bases in between. This CDR3 comprises 14 residues. The CDR3 coding sequence is TGTGCCAGCAGCGCCAGGACCGCCTACAATGAGCAGTTCTTC. Its protein is CASSARTAYNEQFF.